The 22 T cell receptor beta chains below come from one sample, sequenced in a study of OX40 agonist ivuxolimab in advanced cancers. Libraries were made using the immunoSEQ multiplex PCR assay. The table was pulled from immuneACCESS by TCRdb, which kept in-frame rearrangements only. Such tables lose some clones; where checked, under half of the loss comes from unresolved V genes, and the rest has no known cause. The sample includes 90,000 or so clones, with approximately 90% observed a single time. The ten largest clonotypes hold 1.1% of the sample. The specimen comprised CD4+ or CD8+ T cells sorted from blood, sampled in a trial of the OX40 agonist ivuxolimab. These receptors all come from an adult with an advanced solid tumor such as melanoma, head and neck, liver or kidney cancer.

V and J are TRBV7-2 and TRBJ2-5; 8 bases align to TRBD2. The germline gives CDR1 SGHTA, CDR2 FQGNSA. The CDR3 runs 15 residues. Unmatched junction bases numbered 12, after V lost 7 bases and J lost 5 bases. The CDR3 is CASTQNGGEAETQYF. The CDR3 DNA follows: TGTGCCAGCACCCAGAACGGGGGGGAGGCGGAGACCCAGTACTTC.

The CDR3 is CAISDTGGTDTQYF. CDR3 nucleotides: TGTGCCATCAGTGACACAGGGGGTACAGATACGCAGTATTTT. The V gene is TRBV10-3, the J gene TRBJ2-3, with TRBD1 matching over 8 bases. This CDR3 spans 14 amino acids. J gave up 3 bases and V 3 bases, and 2 bases lay outside the gene matches. Germline CDR1 ENHRY, CDR2 SYGVKD.

The chain carries TRBV5-1 and TRBJ2-7; TRBD2 matches 7 bases. CDR3 length: 15 amino acids. Germline lookup yields CDR1 SGHRS and CDR2 YFSETQ. The J segment lost 1 base and the V segment lost 4 bases, leaving 8 bases of the junction unmatched. CDR3 amino acids: CASSRGLFPSYEQYF. The CDR3 region has the DNA TGCGCCAGCAGCAGGGGACTATTCCCGTCCTACGAGCAGTACTTC.

This clone was seen a few times. The chain joins TRBV19 to TRBJ2-3; D is undetermined. V was clipped by 8 bases and J by 0 bases, with 9 bases between them. The CDR3 sequence is 13 residues long. In germline, CDR1 is LNHDA, CDR2 SQIVND (reference sequence). DNA for the CDR3: TGTGCCAGTGCATGGTCCAGCACAGATACGCAGTATTTT. This translates into CASAWSSTDTQYF.

V gene TRBV29-1 combines with J gene TRBJ2-6; D is perhaps TRBD1 (5 bases). The V gene's germline CDR1 is SQVTM and CDR2 ANQGSEA. There are 14 residues in the CDR3. V was trimmed by 5 bases and J by 2 bases, leaving 10 bases between them. The CDR3 loop is CSVTQGAGANVLTF. In DNA form, the CDR3 reads TGCAGCGTTACTCAGGGCGCTGGGGCCAACGTCCTGACTTTC.

The rearrangement joins TRBV7-2 to TRBJ1-2; 7 nucleotides align to TRBD1. The V and J ends lost 5 bases and 4 bases, in that order; junction bases with no gene match: 4. The CDR3 is 13 residues long. Germline CDR1 is SGHTA and CDR2 is FQGNSA. The CDR3 loop is CASSLQGIYGYTF. Here the CDR3 DNA reads TGTGCCAGCAGCCTACAGGGGATCTATGGCTACACCTTC.

The rearrangement joins TRBV7-2 to TRBJ1-4; no clear D. The V gene's germline CDR1 is SGHTA and CDR2 FQGNSA. This CDR3 has 12 amino acids. Trimming pared 5 bases from V and 9 bases from J, leaving 10 bases between. The CDR3 bases are TGTGCCAGCAGCCTCTTAAGACAAAAACTGTTTTTT. Protein: CASSLLRQKLFF.

The J gene is TRBJ2-6, the V gene TRBV28; no clear D gene. V lost 7 bases and J 0 bases, leaving 7 bases between the germline ends. From germline, CDR1 is MDHEN and CDR2 SYDVKM. This CDR3 is built from 14 residues. In DNA, the CDR3 is TGTGCCAGCACGACCTACTCTGGGGCCAACGTCCTGACTTTC. It codes for CASTTYSGANVLTF.

The chain employs TRBV4-1 and TRBJ2-7; 7 nucleotides line up with TRBD2. This CDR3 is 16 amino acids long. The V segment lost 4 bases and the J segment 0 bases; nucleotides outside the gene matches: 9. Germline CDR1 and CDR2: MGHRA and YSYEKL. DNA for the CDR3: TGCGCCAGCAGCCCGACCCGGACTAGTCCCTCCTACGAGCAGTACTTC. It is translated as CASSPTRTSPSYEQYF.

CDR3 bases: TGTGCCAGCAGGACTAGGAACGGCGGCAATCAGCCCCAGCATTTT. It codes for CASRTRNGGNQPQHF. This chain connects TRBV6-6 to TRBJ1-5, with unresolved D. Germline loops: CDR1 MNHNY, CDR2 SVGAGI (reference sequence). Trimming removed 6 bases from V and 2 bases from J, with 14 bases in between. The CDR3 sequence is 15 residues long.

V usage is TRBV4-3 and J usage is TRBJ1-2, with 10 positions matching TRBD1. Looked up from germline, CDR1 is LGHNA and CDR2 is YSLEER. There are 15 residues in the CDR3. The trim removed 2 bases at V and 4 bases at J, leaving 4 bases unmatched. The CDR3 loop is CASSQQDRGSYGYTF. The CDR3 coding sequence is TGCGCCAGCAGCCAACAGGACAGGGGGTCCTATGGCTACACCTTC.

V usage is TRBV4-2 and J usage is TRBJ2-3; no clear D. This CDR3 has 18 residues. V was cut by 0 bases and J by 0 bases, with 16 bases left in between. Germline values: CDR1 LGHNA, CDR2 YNFKEQ. The CDR3 nucleotides are TGTGCCAGCAGCCAAGATAGCAGTCCGGCAGCAAGCACAGATACGCAGTATTTT. Protein sequence: CASSQDSSPAASTDTQYF.

This clone appeared once. V gene TRBV5-4 combines with J gene TRBJ2-2; no firm D call. CDR1 SGHNT and CDR2 YYREEE come from the germline V gene (reference sequence). This CDR3 is built from 15 residues. Trimming pared 6 bases from V and 5 bases from J, leaving 17 bases between. The CDR3 loop is CASTLGSPQTGELFF. In nucleotides, the CDR3 is TGTGCCAGCACTTTAGGCAGTCCTCAAACCGGGGAGCTGTTTTTT.

The chain has TRBV2 and TRBJ1-2; 8 nucleotides line up with TRBD1. The CDR3 consists of 15 residues. V trimming: 3 bases; J trimming: 8 bases; junction bases outside the gene matches: 11. Germline V gives CDR1 SNHLY, CDR2 FYNNEI. The CDR3: CASSDETGAVRGYTF. The CDR3 DNA reads TGTGCCAGCAGTGATGAGACAGGGGCGGTGAGGGGCTACACCTTC.

The J gene is TRBJ1-1, the V gene TRBV28; 7 bases line up with TRBD1. With V trimmed by 7 bases and J by 7 bases, 3 bases remained unmatched. The CDR3 is 11 residues long. Germline V gene data show CDR1 as MDHEN and CDR2 as SYDVKM. The CDR3 is CASIGGGEAFF. CDR3 nucleotides: TGTGCCAGCATAGGGGGCGGTGAAGCTTTCTTT.

This chain uses TRBV2 with TRBJ1-6, with 7 bases identical to TRBD1. The CDR3 is made up of 14 amino acids. In germline, CDR1 is SNHLY, CDR2 FYNNEI. The V segment lost 4 bases and the J segment 10 bases; nucleotides outside the gene matches: 7. CDR3 residues: CASSAETGSSPLHF. The CDR3 nucleotides are TGTGCCAGCAGTGCAGAGACAGGGTCCTCACCCCTCCACTTT.

The gene calls are TRBV9 and TRBJ1-2; D is undetermined. The V gene lost 4 bases and the J gene lost 3 bases, with 10 bases spanning the gap. The V gene's germline CDR1 is SGDLS and CDR2 YYNGEE. CDR3 size: 13 residues. The CDR3 DNA is TGTGCCAGCAGCCTGGGGAAGGACTATGGCTACACCTTC. This encodes CASSLGKDYGYTF.

V and J are TRBV7-6 and TRBJ2-1; D possibly uses TRBD1 or TRBD2 (5 bases each). Germline lookup yields CDR1 SGHVS and CDR2 FNYEAQ. Between the trimmed V and J ends, which lost 1 base and 8 bases, there was a span of 15 bases. This CDR3 contains 15 residues. The CDR3: CASSLGGPSFDEQFF. The CDR3 coding sequence is TGTGCCAGCAGCTTAGGGGGACCAAGTTTCGATGAGCAGTTCTTC.

The rearrangement uses TRBV14 and TRBJ1-1; D gene ambiguous. The length of the CDR3 is 14 residues. V shed 1 base and J shed 0 bases, with 6 bases lying between them. Germline V gives CDR1 SGHDN, CDR2 FVKESK. The CDR3, as DNA: TGTGCCAGCAGCCAAGCACTGATGAACACTGAAGCTTTCTTT. It encodes CASSQALMNTEAFF.

The table lists this clone with a few counts. The V call is TRBV30, the J call TRBJ1-1; D remains ambiguous. The CDR3 covers 12 residues. CDR1 is GTSNPN and CDR2 is SVGIG in the germline V gene (reference sequence). Trimming took 4 bases from V and 7 from J, leaving 13 bases between them. The DNA for the CDR3 is TGTGCCTGGACTCGAGACCGTGTTGAAGCTTTCTTT. As protein: CAWTRDRVEAFF. The full variable domain, its missing parts supplied by reference TRBV30 and TRBJ1-1, is SQTIHQWPATLVQPVGSPLSLECTVEGTSNPNLYWYRQAAGRGLQLLFYSVGIGQISSEVPQNLSASRPQDRQFILSSKKLLLSDSGFYLCAWTRDRVEAFFGQGTRLTVV.

The CDR3 bases are TGCGCCAGCAGTCCGGGATTCTCGACTAATGAAAAACTGTTTTTT. Residues: CASSPGFSTNEKLFF. The chain employs TRBV5-1 and TRBJ1-4; D is unresolved. The CDR3 sequence is 15 residues long. V lost 5 bases and J 2 bases, leaving 13 bases between the germline ends. Looked up from germline, CDR1 is SGHRS and CDR2 is YFSETQ.

CDR3 DNA: TGTGCCAGCAGCTTAGACAGGAACACTGAAGCTTTCTTT. Translated: CASSLDRNTEAFF. The chain has TRBV7-8 and TRBJ1-1, with D hard to call. The germline V gene has CDR1 SGHVS and CDR2 FQNEAQ. Deletions cut 1 base from V and 1 base from J, with 4 bases between. The CDR3 is 13 amino acids. Full variable domain (outside the CDR3, taken from reference TRBV7-8 and TRBJ1-1): GAGVSQSPRYKVAKRGQDVALRCDPISGHVSLFWYQQALGQGPEFLTYFQNEAQLDKSGLPSDRFFAERPEGSVSTLKIQRTQQEDSAVYLCASSLDRNTEAFFGQGTRLTVV.